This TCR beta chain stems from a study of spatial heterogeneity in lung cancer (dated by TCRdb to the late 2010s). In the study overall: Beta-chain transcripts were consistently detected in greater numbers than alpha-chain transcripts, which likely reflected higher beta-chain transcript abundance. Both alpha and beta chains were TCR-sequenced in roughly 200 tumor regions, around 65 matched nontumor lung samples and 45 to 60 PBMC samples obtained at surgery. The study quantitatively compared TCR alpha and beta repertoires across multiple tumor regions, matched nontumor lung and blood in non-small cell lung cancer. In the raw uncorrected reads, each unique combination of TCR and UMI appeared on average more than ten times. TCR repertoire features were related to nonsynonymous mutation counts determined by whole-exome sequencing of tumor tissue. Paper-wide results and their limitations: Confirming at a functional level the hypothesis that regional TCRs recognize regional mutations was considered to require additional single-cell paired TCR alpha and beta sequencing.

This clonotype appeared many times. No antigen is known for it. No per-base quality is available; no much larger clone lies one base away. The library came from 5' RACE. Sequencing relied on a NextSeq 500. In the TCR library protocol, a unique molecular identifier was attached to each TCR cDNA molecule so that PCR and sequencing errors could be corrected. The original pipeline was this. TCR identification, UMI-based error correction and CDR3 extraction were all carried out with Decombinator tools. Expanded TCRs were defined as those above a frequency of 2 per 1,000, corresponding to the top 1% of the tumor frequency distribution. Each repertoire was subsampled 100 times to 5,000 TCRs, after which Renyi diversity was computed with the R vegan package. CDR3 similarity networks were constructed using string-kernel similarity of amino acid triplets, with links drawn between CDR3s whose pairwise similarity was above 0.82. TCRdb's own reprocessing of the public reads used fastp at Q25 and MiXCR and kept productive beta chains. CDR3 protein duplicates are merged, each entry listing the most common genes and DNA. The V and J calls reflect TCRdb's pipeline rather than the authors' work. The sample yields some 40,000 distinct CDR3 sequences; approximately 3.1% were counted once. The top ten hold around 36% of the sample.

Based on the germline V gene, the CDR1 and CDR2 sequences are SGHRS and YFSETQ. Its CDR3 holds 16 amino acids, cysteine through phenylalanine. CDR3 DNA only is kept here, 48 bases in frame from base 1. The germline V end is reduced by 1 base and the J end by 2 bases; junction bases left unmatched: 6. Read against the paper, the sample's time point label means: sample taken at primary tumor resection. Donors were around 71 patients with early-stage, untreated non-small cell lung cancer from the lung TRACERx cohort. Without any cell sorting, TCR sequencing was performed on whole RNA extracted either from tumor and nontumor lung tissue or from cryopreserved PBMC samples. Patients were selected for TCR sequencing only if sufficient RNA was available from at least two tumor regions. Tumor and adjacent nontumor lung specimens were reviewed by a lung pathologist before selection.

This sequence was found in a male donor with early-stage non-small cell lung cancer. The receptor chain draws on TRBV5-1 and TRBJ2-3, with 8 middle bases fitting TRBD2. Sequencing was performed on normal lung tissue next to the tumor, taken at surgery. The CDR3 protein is CASSLRVSGATDTQYF. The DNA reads TGCGCCAGCAGCTTGAGGGTTAGCGGGGCCACAGATACGCAGTATTTT.